A selection of T cell receptor beta chains follows, all from one sample in a study of blood T cell repertoires in COVID-19. Using immunoSEQ multiplex PCR, the repertoire was profiled, and TCRdb retains in-frame clones only, with some absent. This sample has about 130,000 clones; 65% to 90% occur once, and the top ten carry approximately 6.6%. Source material: peripheral blood. The receptors here all came from a man aged 80 or over with active or convalescent COVID-19. CDR3s include the opening cysteine and the closing phenylalanine or tryptophan. The D gene is left open where the match is weak. The listing skips clone size in some rows; elsewhere it reads once, few, many or a size class.

V	size	J	D	CDR3	DNA
TRBV7-3	NA	TRBJ1-3	NA	CASSSTGSGNTIYF	TGTGCCAGCAGCTCTACAGGCTCTGGAAACACCATATATTTT
TRBV29-1	NA	TRBJ1-1	NA	CSVDLAGLGTEAFF	TGCAGCGTCGACTTAGCGGGTCTGGGCACTGAAGCTTTCTTT
TRBV7-3	NA	TRBJ1-1	TRBD1	CASSPTGGVEAFF	TGTGCCAGCAGCCCAACAGGGGGCGTTGAAGCTTTCTTT
TRBV28	NA	TRBJ1-1	TRBD1	CASKPIPGQRNTEAFF	TGTGCCAGCAAACCGATCCCGGGACAGAGGAACACTGAAGCTTTCTTT
TRBV10-3	NA	TRBJ2-7	NA	CAISPATGSTYEQYF	TGTGCCATCTCTCCTGCCACAGGGTCGACGTACGAGCAGTACTTC
TRBV6-5	few	TRBJ1-3	NA	CASRRRTGSGNTIYF	TGTGCCAGCAGACGGCGAACCGGGTCCGGAAACACCATATATTTT
TRBV18	NA	TRBJ2-3	NA	CASSPLSPAGRGADTQYF	TGTGCCAGCTCACCACTATCCCCAGCGGGAAGGGGGGCAGATACGCAGTATTTT
TRBV7-8	NA	TRBJ1-2	NA	CASSLVLERRSGYTF	TGTGCCAGCAGCTTAGTGTTAGAAAGGAGAAGTGGCTACACCTTC
TRBV4-3	NA	TRBJ2-3	TRBD2	CASSQGFAGAGDTGQYF	TGCGCCAGCAGCCAGGGGTTCGCGGGAGCCGGTGATACGGGGCAGTATTTT
TRBV5-4	NA	TRBJ2-7	NA	CASSLNGDYEQYF	TGTGCCAGCAGCTTGAACGGGGACTACGAGCAGTACTTC
TRBV9	once	TRBJ1-2	NA	CASSVRGTGGYGYTF	TGTGCCAGCAGCGTACGGGGGACGGGCGGCTATGGCTACACCTTC
TRBV9	NA	TRBJ1-1	NA	CASSARQMNTEAFF	TGTGCCAGCAGCGCCCGACAGATGAACACTGAAGCTTTCTTT
TRBV25-1	NA	TRBJ2-5	TRBD1	CASSEAGGGTQYF	TGTGCCAGCAGTGAGGCAGGGGGTGGGACCCAGTACTTC
TRBV7-3	NA	TRBJ2-2	TRBD1	CASSLDRGGTGELFF	TGTGCCAGCAGCTTAGACAGGGGTGGGACCGGGGAGCTGTTTTTT
TRBV7-2	NA	TRBJ2-7	TRBD2	CASSSSGRSYEQYF	TGTGCCAGCAGCTCTAGCGGGAGGAGCTACGAGCAGTACTTC
TRBV18	NA	TRBJ1-4	NA	CASSSLLDSSPIW	TGTGCCAGCTCATCCCTACTCGACTCCTCCCCCATTTGG